The present T cell receptor (beta chain) was sequenced within a study of T cells in Graves' hyperthyroidism and ophthalmopathy. As for the study in general: The initial diagnosis was the point when peripheral blood was collected, ahead of any treatment.

Amplification of TCR beta CDR3 regions used RNA as the template. In the first-round RT-PCR of the TCR CDR3, the HTBI primer set was used. TCRdb ran MiXCR on the multiplex PCR reads and lists one entry per CDR3 protein. The sample includes roughly 800,000 distinct CDR3 sequences, approximately 40% of them seen just once. V lost 4 bases, J lost 6 bases, and 12 bases lay in between. The CDR3 is 13 amino acids. Diagnosis relied on clinical symptoms, serum thyroxine and TRAb, thyroid ultrasound and orbital computed tomography. The sequenced material came from blood. This sequence originates from a man aged 18 to 30 with Graves' hyperthyroidism. This chain connects TRBV12-3 or TRBV12-4 to TRBJ1-1; D unresolved. CDR3 sequence: CASSSNSGPEAFF. CDR3 nucleotides: TGTGCCAGCAGTTCAAACAGTGGACCTGAAGCTTTCTTT.